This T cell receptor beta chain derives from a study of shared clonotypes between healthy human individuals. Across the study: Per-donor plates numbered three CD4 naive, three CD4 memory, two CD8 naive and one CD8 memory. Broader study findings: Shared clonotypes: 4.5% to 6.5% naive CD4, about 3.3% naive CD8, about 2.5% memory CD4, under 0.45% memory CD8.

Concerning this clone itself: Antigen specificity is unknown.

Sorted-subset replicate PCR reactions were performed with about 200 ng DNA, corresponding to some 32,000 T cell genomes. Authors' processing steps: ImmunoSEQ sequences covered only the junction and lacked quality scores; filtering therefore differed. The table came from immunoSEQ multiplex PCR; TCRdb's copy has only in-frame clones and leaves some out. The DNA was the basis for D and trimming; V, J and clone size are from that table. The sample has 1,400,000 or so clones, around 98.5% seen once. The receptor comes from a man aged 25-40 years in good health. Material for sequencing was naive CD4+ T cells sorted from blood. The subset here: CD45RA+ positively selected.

For the CDR3, the DNA is TGTGCCAGCAGAGGAATAAACAGGGAGATAAGCAATGAGCAGTTCTTC. Amino acids: CASRGINREISNEQFF. The V and J genes are TRBV11-2 and TRBJ2-1; possible D gene TRBD1, 6 bases. Germline CDR1 SGHAT, CDR2 FQNNGV. The ends were cut back, 6 bases at V and 6 bases at J, with 21 bases in the middle. This CDR3 is built from 16 residues.